This T cell receptor beta chain was captured in a study of response to subunit inactivated influenza vaccine. This CDR3 is 13 amino acids long. V dropped 2 bases and J dropped 8 bases, with 10 bases sitting between them. CDR1 and CDR2 from the germline V gene are SGHDN and FVKESK. This clonotype was counted between two and nine times. Its specificity is unknown. TCRdb re-derived calls from the RT-PCR reads in MiXCR, one entry per CDR3 protein. This table has about 480,000 distinct CDR3 sequences, about 10% appearing once. Study-wide findings and caveats: Each seasonal influenza vaccination recruits few new T cells, the authors suggested.

The receptor was derived from a man aged 50 to 59 who received an inactivated influenza vaccine. The source was PBMCs from blood, collected roughly 46 days after vaccination. The chain combines TRBV14 with TRBJ2-1; D uncertain. CDR3 sequence reads: CASSQSLGYEQFF. Here the CDR3 DNA reads TGTGCCAGCAGCCAAAGTCTAGGGTATGAGCAGTTCTTC.